This TCR beta chain comes out of a study of T cell repertoires in cytomegalovirus infection. Whole-study context: Public TCR beta signatures indicated both CMV infection and matching HLA type.

TCRdb fed the reads into MiXCR, producing one record per CDR3 protein. The sample yields approximately 400,000 distinct CDR3 sequences, 31% seen once. The CDR3 has 19 amino acids. The V and J ends lost 4 bases and 0 bases, in that order; junction bases with no gene match: 11. Looked up from germline, CDR1 is LNHNV and CDR2 is YYDKDF (reference sequence). This clonotype showed up just a few times. The receptor comes from a human donor in good health (CMV status not recorded). Some clones in this sample may be carry-over from other donors' samples. The chain joins TRBV15 to TRBJ2-1; 11 bases are shared with TRBD2. The material sequenced was PBMCs. The CDR3 DNA reads TGTGCCACCAGCATCCACAGACTAGCGGGGACCACCTCCTACAATGAGCAGTTCTTC. Its translation: CATSIHRLAGTTSYNEQFF.